This T cell receptor (beta chain) is drawn from a study of blood T cell repertoires in COVID-19. Study background: Both acute and convalescent COVID-19 samples were obtained from the United States, Italy and Spain. Sources were T cells, B-cell-depleted T cells, or PBMCs; the material itself was cDNA or gDNA.

Followed over time, Seattle patients had been enrolled while infection was active. The sample holds a few counts of this clone. This CDR3 comprises 12 residues. V lost 5 bases, J lost 7 bases, and 9 bases lay in between. Germline V gene data show CDR1 as SEHNR and CDR2 as FQNEAQ (reference sequence). Per the study methods: Nucleated cell number was recorded as an estimate derived from reference gene primer amplification. Assay: immunoSEQ multiplex PCR; the TCRdb copy retains only in-frame clones and omits some. V and J calls plus clone size are reproduced from that table; the DNA served to infer D and trimming. Here the sample spans some 370,000 clones, around 87% being singletons.

This sequence joins TRBV7-9 and TRBJ1-5, with D unclear. The sample was peripheral blood. This TCR was recovered from a woman aged 30 to 39 with COVID-19, enrolled during active disease. CDR3 protein: CASSQLQQPQHF. The CDR3 bases are TGTGCCAGCAGCCAACTTCAACAGCCCCAGCATTTT. The variable domain in full, with the rest retrieved from reference TRBV7-9 and TRBJ1-5, is DTGVSQNPRHKITKRGQNVTFRCDPISEHNRLYWYRQTLGQGPEFLTYFQNEAQLEKSRLLSDRFSAERPKGSFSTLEIQRTEQGDSAMYLCASSQLQQPQHFGDGTRLSIL.